One and the same sample provided the 12 T cell receptor beta chains below, sequenced in a study of OX40 agonist ivuxolimab in advanced cancers. The protocol was immunoSEQ multiplex PCR, while the TCRdb copy is restricted to in-frame clones and leaves out a portion. The sample has around 60,000 clones; around 93% are singletons. The specimen comprised CD4+ or CD8+ T cells sorted from blood, sampled in a trial of the OX40 agonist ivuxolimab. Receptors originate from an adult with an advanced solid tumor such as melanoma, head and neck, liver or kidney cancer.

The V and J genes are TRBV27 and TRBJ1-5; D gene uncertain. V gave up 6 bases and J gave up 0 bases, with 15 bases separating them. The CDR3 totals 16 residues. CDR1 and CDR2 (germline): MNHEY, SMNVEV (reference sequence). The CDR3 protein is CASSKGTFNSNQPQHF. DNA of the CDR3: TGTGCCAGCAGCAAAGGAACTTTTAATAGCAATCAGCCCCAGCATTTT.

The chain links TRBV6-5 to TRBJ2-1; 9 bases agree with TRBD2. Germline V gene sequence: CDR1 MNHEY, CDR2 SVGAGI. This CDR3 comprises 14 residues. J was trimmed by 8 bases and V by 2 bases; bases with no gene match: 4. CDR3 protein: CASSYAGGPYEQFF. CDR3 bases: TGTGCCAGCAGTTACGCGGGAGGGCCTTATGAGCAGTTCTTC.

The rearrangement links TRBV6-5 to TRBJ1-1; D not certain. Germline V gene sequence: CDR1 MNHEY, CDR2 SVGAGI. The CDR3 is 13 residues long. The V and J ends lost 6 bases and 1 base respectively, with 9 bases between them. In DNA, the CDR3 is TGTGCCAGCAGAGATAATTGGAACACTGAAGCTTTCTTT. Its protein product is CASRDNWNTEAFF.

V is TRBV7-2 and J is TRBJ2-2, with 7 bases that match TRBD2. Germline V gene lookup returns CDR1 SGHTA and CDR2 FQGNSA. V was pared by 5 bases and J by 4 bases, with 13 bases of the junction left unmatched. CDR3 size: 17 residues. CDR3 region: CASSVSTGGRLTGELFF. Here the CDR3 DNA reads TGTGCCAGCAGCGTATCGACGGGGGGTCGGCTCACCGGGGAGCTGTTTTTT.

This chain joins TRBV19 and TRBJ2-6; possibly TRBD1 or TRBD2 for D (5 bases each). The CDR3 extends over 19 amino acids. V was cut by 3 bases and J by 0 bases, with 18 bases left in between. CDR1 LNHDA and CDR2 SQIVND come from the germline V gene (reference sequence). The CDR3 DNA follows: TGTGCCAGTAGTATGAGGGGTTTGGGGTCAAGCTCTGGGGCCAACGTCCTGACTTTC. Amino acids: CASSMRGLGSSSGANVLTF.

V gene TRBV11-2 combines with J gene TRBJ2-7; 10 bases align to TRBD2. Germline CDR1 SGHAT, CDR2 FQNNGV. This CDR3 spans 15 amino acids. Unmatched junction bases numbered 10, after V lost 5 bases and J lost 6 bases. CDR3 DNA: TGTGCCAGCAGCCCGGCCGGGACTAGCGCTGGCGAGCAGTACTTC. Amino acid sequence: CASSPAGTSAGEQYF.

The chain joins TRBV15 to TRBJ2-5; D is tentatively TRBD1 or TRBD2 (5 bases each). CDR3 length: 12 amino acids. Between the trimmed V and J ends, which lost 4 bases and 5 bases, there was a span of 8 bases. Germline loops: CDR1 LNHNV, CDR2 YYDKDF (reference sequence). CDR3 sequence reads: CATSIGTETQYF. In DNA form, the CDR3 reads TGTGCCACCAGCATAGGGACCGAGACCCAGTACTTC.

The rearrangement joins TRBV28 to TRBJ2-2, with TRBD2 as a possible D gene (6 bases). Germline CDR1 is MDHEN and CDR2 is SYDVKM. Trimming removed 7 bases at V and 5 bases at J, with 20 bases between. CDR3 length equals 16 residues. Here the CDR3 DNA reads TGTGCCAGCACGGCGGGGCGGACCCGTCGGACCGGGGAGCTGTTTTTT. As protein: CASTAGRTRRTGELFF.

V usage is TRBV5-1 and J usage is TRBJ2-1; 9 nucleotides line up with TRBD1. V was clipped by 4 bases and J by 7 bases; unmatched bases: 9. The CDR3 has 15 residues. The germline CDR1 and CDR2 sequences are SGHRS and YFSETQ. CDR3 sequence: CASSAAGTGRNEQFF. The CDR3 region has the DNA TGCGCCAGCAGCGCGGCCGGGACAGGGCGGAATGAGCAGTTCTTC.

This chain joins TRBV5-1 and TRBJ2-7; 8 bases fit TRBD2. Trimming at V came to 2 bases and at J to 2 bases, leaving 6 bases not matched to a gene. The length of the CDR3 is 15 residues. Germline V gene sequence: CDR1 SGHRS, CDR2 YFSETQ. CDR3 in amino acids: CASSFESGGPYEQYF. The CDR3, as DNA: TGCGCCAGCAGCTTTGAGAGCGGGGGTCCCTACGAGCAGTACTTC. Together with reference TRBV5-1 and TRBJ2-7, the CDR3 gives the full variable domain: KAGVTQTPRYLIKTRGQQVTLSCSPISGHRSVSWYQQTPGQGLQFLFEYFSETQRNKGNFPGRFSGRQFSNSRSEMNVSTLELGDSALYLCASSFESGGPYEQYFGPGTRLTVT.

V and J are TRBV21-1 and TRBJ2-7; TRBD1 reflects the table's D call only, with no check against the DNA. TRBV21-1 is marked as a pseudogene. This CDR3 spans 20 amino acids. The CDR3 DNA reads as TGTGCCAGCAGCACTGGGGGCAGGCCCCAAGCCCTCCTCGTCTACTACGAGCAGTACTTC. The encoded protein is CASSTGGRPQALLVYYEQYF.

This sequence joins TRBV11-3 and TRBJ2-3, with 10 nucleotides matching TRBD1. The J segment lost 7 bases and the V segment lost 5 bases, leaving 9 bases of the junction unmatched. The germline V gene encodes CDR1 SGHNT and CDR2 YENEEA. This CDR3 region has 15 residues. CDR3 DNA sequence: TGTGCCAGCAGCCCAGCGGGACAGGGGTCAAATACGCAGTATTTT. This codes for CASSPAGQGSNTQYF.